These 8 T cell receptor beta chains share one sample of origin, sequenced in a study of OX40 agonist ivuxolimab in advanced cancers. Repertoires were generated with immunoSEQ multiplex PCR, while TCRdb's copy carries only in-frame clones and drops some. The sample shows 70,000 to 90,000 clones, over 85% of them seen only once. The sample in question was CD4+ or CD8+ T cells sorted from blood, obtained in a trial of the OX40 agonist ivuxolimab. The receptor set was obtained from an adult with an advanced solid tumor such as melanoma, head and neck, liver or kidney cancer.

The CDR3 protein is CASSLRETNEKLFF. CDR3 sequence (DNA): TGCGCCAGCAGCTTGAGGGAAACTAATGAAAAACTGTTTTTT. V and J are TRBV5-1 and TRBJ1-4; unclear D gene. This CDR3 contains 14 residues. With 1 base removed from V and 1 base from J, the gap between germline ends came to 5 bases. In germline, CDR1 is SGHRS, CDR2 YFSETQ. Together with reference TRBV5-1 and TRBJ1-4, the CDR3 gives the full variable domain: KAGVTQTPRYLIKTRGQQVTLSCSPISGHRSVSWYQQTPGQGLQFLFEYFSETQRNKGNFPGRFSGRQFSNSRSEMNVSTLELGDSALYLCASSLRETNEKLFFGSGTQLSVL.

This clone appeared once. The chain couples TRBV9 to TRBJ2-7, with TRBD1 as a possible D gene (5 bases). CDR3 length: 15 amino acids. Germline-derived CDR1 and CDR2 are SGDLS and YYNGEE. V lost 3 bases to trimming and J lost 3 bases, with 16 bases between them. CDR3 amino acids: CASSATGSSNYEQYF. The CDR3 DNA reads as TGTGCCAGCAGCGCAACAGGTAGTAGCAACTACGAGCAGTACTTC.

V and J are TRBV28 and TRBJ2-5, with 11 bases that match TRBD2. CDR1 MDHEN and CDR2 SYDVKM come from the germline V gene. The CDR3 has 18 residues. With V trimmed by 5 bases and J by 2 bases, 13 bases remained unmatched. For the CDR3, the DNA is TGTGCCAGCAGTCCCGTGGTGCGACTAGCGGGAATACAAGAGACCCAGTACTTC. Its protein is CASSPVVRLAGIQETQYF.

V usage is TRBV7-2 and J usage is TRBJ2-7; D is possibly TRBD2 (7 bases). Germline V gene data show CDR1 as SGHTA and CDR2 as FQGNSA. This CDR3 comprises 15 residues. V dropped 5 bases and J dropped 9 bases, with 23 bases sitting between them. As DNA, the CDR3 is TGTGCCAGCAGCCCACGAACGGGGGGCGACCCGGCGCAGTACTTC. Its translation is CASSPRTGGDPAQYF.

The chain joins TRBV19 to TRBJ2-6, with 7 bases aligning to TRBD2. V trimming: 7 bases; J trimming: 2 bases; junction bases outside the gene matches: 5. The CDR3 runs 15 residues. CDR1 and CDR2 (germline): LNHDA, SQIVND (reference sequence). CDR3 sequence: CASTPGGTGANVLTF. DNA of the CDR3: TGTGCCAGTACCCCCGGGGGGACTGGGGCCAACGTCCTGACTTTC.

The chain uses TRBV5-4 and TRBJ2-3, with D possibly matching TRBD1 (6 bases). The CDR3 consists of 15 residues. The ends were cut back, 0 bases at V and 3 bases at J, with 11 bases in the middle. Germline V gene data show CDR1 as SGHNT and CDR2 as YYREEE (reference sequence). The CDR3 spells CASSLVGALTDTQYF. The CDR3 DNA follows: TGTGCCAGCAGCTTGGTGGGGGCTTTAACAGATACGCAGTATTTT.

As DNA, the CDR3 is TGTGCCAGCAGCTTAGACAGTTTTTACGGGCAGTATTTT. Translated, it gives CASSLDSFYGQYF. V gene TRBV7-2 combines with J gene TRBJ2-3; D ambiguous. CDR1 SGHTA and CDR2 FQGNSA come from the germline V gene. Trimming removed 1 base at V and 11 bases at J, with 13 bases between. The CDR3 covers 13 residues. The variable domain in full, with the rest retrieved from reference TRBV7-2 and TRBJ2-3, is GAGVSQSPSNKVTEKGKDVELRCDPISGHTALYWYRQSLGQGLEFLIYFQGNSAPDKSGLPSDRFSAERTGGSVSTLTIQRTQQEDSAVYLCASSLDSFYGQYFGPGTRLTVL.

The gene calls are TRBV5-1 and TRBJ2-3; unclear D gene. There are 15 residues in the CDR3. V dropped 6 bases and J dropped 2 bases, with 16 bases sitting between them. CDR1 and CDR2 from the germline V gene are SGHRS and YFSETQ. CDR3 nucleotides: TGCGCCAGCACCCCTGACGCTGATAACACAGATACGCAGTATTTT. Translation: CASTPDADNTDTQYF.